This is a list of T cell receptor beta chains from one sample in a study of T cells in Graves' hyperthyroidism and ophthalmopathy. TCRdb reprocessed the multiplex PCR reads with MiXCR, giving one entry per CDR3 protein. The sample consists of some 800,000 distinct CDR3 sequences, roughly 40% of them appearing once. The specimen was blood. The receptor source for this set is a man younger than 30 with Graves' hyperthyroidism. Each CDR3 is given with its conserved first and last residue. Fields, in order: clone size, J gene, V gene, D gene, CDR3 DNA, CDR3 protein. A D gene is named only where the DNA matches it firmly. The size of a clone is reported for some rows only, either as once, few or many, or as a class for expanded clones.

NA	TRBJ1-2	TRBV5-1	TRBD1	TGCGCCAGCAGCTTGAGGGGACAGGGAAGCTATGGCTACACCTTC	CASSLRGQGSYGYTF
many	TRBJ1-1	TRBV10-3	NA	TGTGCCATCAGTGAAAGAGGCAGGAACACTGAAGCTTTCTTT	CAISERGRNTEAFF
few	TRBJ1-1	TRBV9	NA	TGTGCCAGCAGCTCCCAGGGGACACCGGAGGGGACTGAAGCTTTCTTT	CASSSQGTPEGTEAFF
NA	TRBJ2-5	TRBV20-1	NA	TGCAGTGCTCGAGATGGGTGGACCCAGTACTTC	CSARDGWTQYF
NA	TRBJ2-5	TRBV14	TRBD1	TGTGCCAGCAGCCCTTACACAGGGGCCGCGGAAGAGACCCAGTACTTC	CASSPYTGAAEETQYF
many	TRBJ2-7	TRBV20-1	NA	TGCAGTGCTAGACTCGACTACGAGCAGTACTTC	CSARLDYEQYF
NA	TRBJ2-7	TRBV7-9	NA	TGTGCCAGCAGCTACAGACCCGAGGGGGAGCAGTACTTC	CASSYRPEGEQYF
many	TRBJ1-5	TRBV19	TRBD1	TGTGCCAGTAGTATTCAGGGGGGCGGTCAGCCCCAGCATTTT	CASSIQGGGQPQHF
few	TRBJ1-6	TRBV7-2	NA	TGTGCCAGCAGCCCCCGGGGGTCGGACATTTCACCCCTCCACTTT	CASSPRGSDISPLHF
NA	TRBJ1-2	TRBV14	NA	TGTGCCAGCAGCCAAGACGGGGGAGACGGCTATGGCTACACCTTC	CASSQDGGDGYGYTF
NA	TRBJ1-3	TRBV12-3/TRBV12-4	NA	TGTGCCAGCAGTTTCCTCACTAGCGGGAGGGACTCTGGATACACCATATATTTT	CASSFLTSGRDSGYTIYF
few	TRBJ2-5	TRBV12-3/TRBV12-4	NA	TGTGCCAGCAGTTTAAGCATTGATGTAACAGAGACCCAGTACTTC	CASSLSIDVTETQYF
few	TRBJ2-5	TRBV20-1	TRBD2	TGCAGTGCTACCGGACTAGCGGGGGTGCTTCAAGAGACCCAGTACTTC	CSATGLAGVLQETQYF
NA	TRBJ2-7	TRBV7-7	TRBD1	TGTGCTAGCAGCTTAGGGTCGGGACAGATCTACGAGCAGTACTTC	CASSLGSGQIYEQYF
many	TRBJ1-5	TRBV12-3/TRBV12-4	NA	TGTGCCAGCAGCCGGGACGTAAATCAGCCCCAGCATTTT	CASSRDVNQPQHF
many	TRBJ1-6	TRBV12-3/TRBV12-4	TRBD1	TGTGCCAGCCGTAGACAGGGCGGTAGACCCCTCCACTTT	CASRRQGGRPLHF
NA	TRBJ2-5	TRBV7-9	NA	TGTGCCAGCAGCCGGGTTGGGGCGGACGGGGAGACCCAGTACTTC	CASSRVGADGETQYF
NA	TRBJ2-5	TRBV25-1	TRBD1	TGTGCTAGGCTGGGACAGGGAGGGGAGACCCAGTACTTC	CARLGQGGETQYF
many	TRBJ1-5	TRBV6-6	NA	TGTGCCGAGTTAGGGGGATCAGCCCAGCATTTT	CAELGGSAQHF
many	TRBJ1-2	TRBV19	TRBD1	TGTGCCAGTAACCCGATCGGGACAGAAGGCTACACCTTC	CASNPIGTEGYTF
many	TRBJ2-7	TRBV25-1	TRBD1	TGTGCCAGCAGCTCCCAGGGGGACCCCCTGTACTTC	CASSSQGDPLYF
few	TRBJ2-5	TRBV9	TRBD2	TGTGCCAGCAGCTTAGCGGGGGGGCGTCCCCAAGAGACCCAGTACTTC	CASSLAGGRPQETQYF
NA	TRBJ2-7	TRBV5-1	NA	TGCGCCAGCAGCTTGCCCCATGGGGGGATTAAGGACGAGCAGTACTTC	CASSLPHGGIKDEQYF
NA	TRBJ1-6	TRBV19	NA	TGTGCCAGTAGTAACCACAGGGTCAACTCACCCCTCCACTTT	CASSNHRVNSPLHF
few	TRBJ1-2	TRBV4-1	TRBD1	TGCGCCAGCAGCCAAGATCCGGCAGGGGGCTACTATGGCTACACCTTC	CASSQDPAGGYYGYTF